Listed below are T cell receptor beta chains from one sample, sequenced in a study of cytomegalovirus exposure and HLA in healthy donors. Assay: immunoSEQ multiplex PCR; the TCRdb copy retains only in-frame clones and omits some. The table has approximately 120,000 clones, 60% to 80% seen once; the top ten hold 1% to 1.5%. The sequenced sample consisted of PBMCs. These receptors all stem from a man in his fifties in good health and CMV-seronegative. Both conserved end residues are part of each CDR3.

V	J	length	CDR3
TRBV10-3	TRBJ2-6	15	CAISAQISGANVLTF
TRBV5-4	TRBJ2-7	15	CASSEGGESSYEQYF
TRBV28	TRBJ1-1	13	CASTLVQDTEAFF
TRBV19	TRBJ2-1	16	CASSIRQGAAYNEQFF
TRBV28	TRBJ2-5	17	CASRLSGGRATGETQYF
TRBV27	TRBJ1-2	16	CASSLLTGTANYGYTF
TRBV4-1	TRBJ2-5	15	CASSHLAGTQETQYF
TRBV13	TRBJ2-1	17	CASSFGGPLTPYNEQFF
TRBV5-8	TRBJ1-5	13	CASSLQGSGPQHF
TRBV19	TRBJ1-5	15	CASSIVRDTYQPQHF
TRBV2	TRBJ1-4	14	CASSELLGAEKLFF
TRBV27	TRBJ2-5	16	CASSLSLAGAGETQYF
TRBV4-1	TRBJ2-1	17	CASSQSTGSWKYNEQFF